Given below is one T cell receptor beta chain in context. The clone's antigen remains unknown. Nothing much larger sits one base from this clone, and base qualities are not available. According to the study, the label for this sample's treatment or condition signals: in vitro stimulation with specific CMV peptide epitopes to enrich CMV-specific T cells. Sequenced using an Illumina HiSeq 1500. The raw public reads went through TCRdb reprocessing: fastp at Q25, MiXCR clone calling, in-frame beta chains kept. When rows share a CDR3 protein, they turn into one entry using the most common DNA and genes. The sample has around 540,000 distinct CDR3 sequences on record, 25% to 35% of them singletons. Roughly a sixth of the sample is held by the ten biggest clonotypes. From the cysteine through the phenylalanine, the CDR3 covers 14 amino acids. Only CDR3 DNA remains: 42 bases, in frame from the first base. V loses 6 bases of germline sequence and J loses 2 bases, and the interval between the two ends is 13 bases. CDR1 and CDR2 are read off the germline V gene (reference sequence) as LNHDA and SQIVND.

The data were obtained in a study of T cell repertoires in cytomegalovirus infection (dated by TCRdb to between 2017 and 2020). About the full investigation: Alongside well-studied HLA-B-restricted epitopes, the peptide stimulations were aimed at recently identified HLA-C-restricted CMV epitopes, whose presentation resists viral immunomodulation. Donor HLA type was relevant to the analysis, because carriage of CMV infection together with the matching HLA type was indicated by public TCR beta signatures. The full study reports these points: Carriers of CMV infection plus the relevant HLA type were discriminated by the cumulative frequency of public TCR beta family members in the study cohort and in an independent 352-donor cohort. The ex vivo response was dominated by HLA-C-restricted CMV-specific TCR beta clonotypes, and the single most frequent clonotype in two of eight donors was supplied by these HLA-C-restricted clonotypes.

The chain is made from TRBV19 and TRBJ2-5; the D gene assignment is ambiguous. This receptor was obtained from a human donor in good health (CMV status not recorded). Some clones in this sample may be carry-over from other donors' samples. The material was cultured PBMCs, obtained from culture after CMV antigen stimulation. The DNA is TGTGCCAGTAGCAGACTGATTCAACAAGAGACCCAGTACTTC. It translates as CASSRLIQQETQYF.